This note documents a single T cell receptor (beta chain) sequence. Per the study methods: By means of reference gene primer amplification, nucleated cell counts were estimated. Assay used: immunoSEQ multiplex PCR; TCRdb lists only in-frame clones, some missing. That table gives V, J and clone size, and the DNA gave D and trimming. The profile shows under 250,000 clones, roughly 88% of them singletons. The sample originates from a study of blood T cell repertoires in COVID-19. Overall study: The cDNA or gDNA used as material had been derived from T cells, B-cell-depleted T cells, or PBMCs.

V shed 4 bases, J shed 2 bases, and the junction held 8 bases outside the gene matches. Germline CDR1 SGHDT, CDR2 YYEEEE. CDR3 length: 16 amino acids. This receptor was identified in a man between 40 and 49 years old with acute or convalescent COVID-19. The chain links TRBV5-6 to TRBJ2-1; 8 nucleotides line up with TRBD1. Sequenced sample: peripheral blood. DNA for the CDR3: TGTGCCAGCAGCCCTAGACAGGGGAGGACCTACAATGAGCAGTTCTTC. Its translation is CASSPRQGRTYNEQFF.